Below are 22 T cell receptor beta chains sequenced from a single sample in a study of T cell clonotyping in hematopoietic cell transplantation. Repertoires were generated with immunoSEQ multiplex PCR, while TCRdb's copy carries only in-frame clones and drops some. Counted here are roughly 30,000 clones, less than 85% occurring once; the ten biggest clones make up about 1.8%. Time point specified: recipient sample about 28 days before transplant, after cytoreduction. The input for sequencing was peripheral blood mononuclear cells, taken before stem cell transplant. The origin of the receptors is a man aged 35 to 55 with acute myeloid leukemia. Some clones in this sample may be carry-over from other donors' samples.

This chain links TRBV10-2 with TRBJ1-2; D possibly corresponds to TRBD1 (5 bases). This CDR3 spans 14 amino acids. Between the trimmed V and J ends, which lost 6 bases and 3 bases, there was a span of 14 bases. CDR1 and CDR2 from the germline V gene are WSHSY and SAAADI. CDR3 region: CASRGGGVDYGYTF. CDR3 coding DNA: TGCGCCAGCAGGGGGGGTGGGGTCGACTATGGCTACACCTTC.

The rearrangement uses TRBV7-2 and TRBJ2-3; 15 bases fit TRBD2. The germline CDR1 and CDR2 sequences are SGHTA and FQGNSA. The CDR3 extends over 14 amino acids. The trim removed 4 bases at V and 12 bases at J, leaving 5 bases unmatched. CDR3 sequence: CASSSGLAGGSQYF. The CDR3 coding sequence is TGTGCCAGCAGCTCCGGACTAGCGGGGGGGTCCCAGTATTTT.

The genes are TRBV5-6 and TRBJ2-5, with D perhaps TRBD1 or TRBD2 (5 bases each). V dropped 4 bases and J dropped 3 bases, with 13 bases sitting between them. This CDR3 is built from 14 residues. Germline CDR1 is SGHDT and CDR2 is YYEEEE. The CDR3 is CASSHGTDKETQYF. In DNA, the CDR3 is TGTGCCAGCAGCCATGGGACGGATAAAGAGACCCAGTACTTC.

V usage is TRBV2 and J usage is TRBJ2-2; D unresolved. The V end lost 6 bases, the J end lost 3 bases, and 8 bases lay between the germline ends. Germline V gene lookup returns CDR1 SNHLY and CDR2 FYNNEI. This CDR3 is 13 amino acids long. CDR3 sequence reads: CASSGSDTGELFF. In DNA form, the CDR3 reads TGTGCCAGCAGCGGCTCGGACACCGGGGAGCTGTTTTTT.

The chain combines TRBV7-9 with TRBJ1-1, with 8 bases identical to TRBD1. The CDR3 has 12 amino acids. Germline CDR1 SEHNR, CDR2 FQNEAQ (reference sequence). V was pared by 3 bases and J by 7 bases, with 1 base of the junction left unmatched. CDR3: CASSFTGGEAFF. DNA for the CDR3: TGTGCCAGCAGCTTTACAGGGGGTGAAGCTTTCTTT.

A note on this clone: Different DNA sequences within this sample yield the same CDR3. Here the CDR3 DNA reads TGTGCCAGCAGCTTAGATCGGGGGAGCACAGATACGCAGTATTTT. Translation gives CASSLDRGSTDTQYF. This chain uses TRBV11-2 with TRBJ2-3; D is possibly TRBD2 (6 bases). This CDR3 spans 15 amino acids. The germline V gene has CDR1 SGHAT and CDR2 FQNNGV. V was shortened by 0 bases and J by 0 bases, with 7 bases between the two germline ends.

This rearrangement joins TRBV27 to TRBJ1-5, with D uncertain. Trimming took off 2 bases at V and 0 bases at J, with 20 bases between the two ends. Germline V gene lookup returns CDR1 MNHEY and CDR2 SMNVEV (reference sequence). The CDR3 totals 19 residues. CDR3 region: CASSLGPSSSTYSNQPQHF. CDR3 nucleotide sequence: TGTGCCAGCAGTTTAGGTCCATCATCAAGCACTTATAGCAATCAGCCCCAGCATTTT.

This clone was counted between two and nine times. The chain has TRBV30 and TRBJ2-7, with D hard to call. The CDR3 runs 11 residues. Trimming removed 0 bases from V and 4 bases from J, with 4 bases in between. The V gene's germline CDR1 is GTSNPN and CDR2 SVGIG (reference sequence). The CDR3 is CAWSVQYEQYF. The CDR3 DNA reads TGTGCCTGGAGTGTACAGTACGAGCAGTACTTC.

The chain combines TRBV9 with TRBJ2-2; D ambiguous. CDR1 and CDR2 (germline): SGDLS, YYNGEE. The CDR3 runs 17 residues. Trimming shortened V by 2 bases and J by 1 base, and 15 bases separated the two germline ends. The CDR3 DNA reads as TGTGCCAGCAGCGTTACAAGGGCTGGCGGGAACACCGGGGAGCTGTTTTTT. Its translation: CASSVTRAGGNTGELFF. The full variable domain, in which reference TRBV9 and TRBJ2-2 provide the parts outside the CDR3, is DSGVTQTPKHLITATGQRVTLRCSPRSGDLSVYWYQQSLDQGLQFLIQYYNGEERAKGNILERFSAQQFPDLHSELNLSSLELGDSALYFCASSVTRAGGNTGELFFGEGSRLTVL.

CDR3 residues: CASSLVPPGGQYF. The CDR3, as DNA: TGTGCCAGCAGCTTAGTCCCGCCGGGGGGGCAGTATTTT. The chain joins TRBV11-2 to TRBJ2-3; 7 positions agree with TRBD2. V dropped 1 base and J dropped 11; count of bases not matched to a gene: 6. The V gene's germline CDR1 is SGHAT and CDR2 FQNNGV. The length of the CDR3 is 13 residues.

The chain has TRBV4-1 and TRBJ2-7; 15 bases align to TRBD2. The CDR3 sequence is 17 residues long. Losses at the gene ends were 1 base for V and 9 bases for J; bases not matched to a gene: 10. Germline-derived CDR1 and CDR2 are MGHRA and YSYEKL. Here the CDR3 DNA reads TGCGCCAGCAGCCAAGCCGCCAGGGGACTAGCGGGAGGCGGGCAGTACTTC. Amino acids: CASSQAARGLAGGGQYF.

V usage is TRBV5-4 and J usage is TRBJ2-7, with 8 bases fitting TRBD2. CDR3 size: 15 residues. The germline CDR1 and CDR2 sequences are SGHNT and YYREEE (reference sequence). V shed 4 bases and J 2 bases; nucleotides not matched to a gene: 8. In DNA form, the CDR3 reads TGTGCCAGCAGCGATCAGCGGGGGTTAACCTACGAGCAGTACTTC. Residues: CASSDQRGLTYEQYF.

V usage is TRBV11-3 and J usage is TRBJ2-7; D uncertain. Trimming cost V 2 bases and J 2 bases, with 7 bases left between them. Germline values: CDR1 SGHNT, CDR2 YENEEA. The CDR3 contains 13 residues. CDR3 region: CASSLYSTYEQYF. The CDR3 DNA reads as TGTGCCAGCAGCTTATACTCCACCTACGAGCAGTACTTC.

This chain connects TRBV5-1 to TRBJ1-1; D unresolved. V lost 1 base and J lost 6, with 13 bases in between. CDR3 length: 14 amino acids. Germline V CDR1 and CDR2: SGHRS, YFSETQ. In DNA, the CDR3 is TGCGCCAGCAGCTTGAGGATGGAGGCAGCTGAAGCTTTCTTT. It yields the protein CASSLRMEAAEAFF.

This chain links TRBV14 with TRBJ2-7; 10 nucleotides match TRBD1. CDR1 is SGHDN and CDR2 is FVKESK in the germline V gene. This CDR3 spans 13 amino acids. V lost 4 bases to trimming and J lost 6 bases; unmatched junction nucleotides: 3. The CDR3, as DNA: TGTGCCAGCAGCCTTCGGGACAGGGGCGAGCAGTACTTC. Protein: CASSLRDRGEQYF.

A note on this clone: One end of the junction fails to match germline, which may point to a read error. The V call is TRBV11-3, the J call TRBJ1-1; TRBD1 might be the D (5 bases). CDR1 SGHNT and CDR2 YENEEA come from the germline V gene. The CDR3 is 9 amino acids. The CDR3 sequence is CASSHGGSF. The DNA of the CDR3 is TGTGCCAGCAGCCATGGGGGGAGTTTT.

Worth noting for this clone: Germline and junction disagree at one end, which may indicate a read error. CDR3 in amino acids: CASSLVAGGETQYF. DNA of the CDR3: TGTGCTAGCAGCTTAGTAGCGGGAGGAGAGACCCAGTACTTC. The V and J genes are TRBV7-7 and TRBJ2-5; TRBD2 aligns across 10 bases. CDR3 length: 14 residues. The germline V gene encodes CDR1 SSHAT and CDR2 FNYEAQ (reference sequence).

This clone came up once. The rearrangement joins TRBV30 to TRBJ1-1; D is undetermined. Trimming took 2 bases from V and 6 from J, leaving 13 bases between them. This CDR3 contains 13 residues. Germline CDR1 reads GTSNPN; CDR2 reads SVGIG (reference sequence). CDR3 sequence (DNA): TGTGCCTGGAGTTGGCAGGCCAATGCTGAAGCTTTCTTT. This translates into CAWSWQANAEAFF.

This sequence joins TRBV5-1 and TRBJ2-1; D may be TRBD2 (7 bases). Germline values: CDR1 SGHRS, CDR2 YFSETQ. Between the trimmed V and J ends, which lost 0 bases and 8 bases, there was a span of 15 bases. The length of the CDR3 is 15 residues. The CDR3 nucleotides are TGCGCCAGCAGCTTGGGGGGGGGCCCGATCGATGAGCAGTTCTTC. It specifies CASSLGGGPIDEQFF.

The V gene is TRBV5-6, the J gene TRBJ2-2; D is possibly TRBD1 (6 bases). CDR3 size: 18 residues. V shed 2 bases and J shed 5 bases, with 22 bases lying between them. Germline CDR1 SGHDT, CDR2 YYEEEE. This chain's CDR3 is CASSLWEQGGVETGELFF. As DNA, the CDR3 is TGTGCCAGCAGCTTATGGGAACAGGGTGGCGTAGAAACCGGGGAGCTGTTTTTT.

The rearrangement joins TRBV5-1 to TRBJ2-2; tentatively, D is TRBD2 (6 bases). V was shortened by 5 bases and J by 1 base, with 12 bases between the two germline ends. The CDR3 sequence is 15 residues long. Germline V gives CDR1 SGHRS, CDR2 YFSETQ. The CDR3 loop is CASRRDGLNTGELFF. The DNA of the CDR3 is TGCGCCAGCAGGCGGGACGGACTGAACACCGGGGAGCTGTTTTTT.

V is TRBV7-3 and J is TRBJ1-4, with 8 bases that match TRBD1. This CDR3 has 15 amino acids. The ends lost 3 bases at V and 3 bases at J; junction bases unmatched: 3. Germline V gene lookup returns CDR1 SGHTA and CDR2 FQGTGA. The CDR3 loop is CASSLGTGPNEKLFF. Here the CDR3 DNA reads TGTGCCAGCAGCTTGGGGACAGGTCCTAATGAAAAACTGTTTTTT.